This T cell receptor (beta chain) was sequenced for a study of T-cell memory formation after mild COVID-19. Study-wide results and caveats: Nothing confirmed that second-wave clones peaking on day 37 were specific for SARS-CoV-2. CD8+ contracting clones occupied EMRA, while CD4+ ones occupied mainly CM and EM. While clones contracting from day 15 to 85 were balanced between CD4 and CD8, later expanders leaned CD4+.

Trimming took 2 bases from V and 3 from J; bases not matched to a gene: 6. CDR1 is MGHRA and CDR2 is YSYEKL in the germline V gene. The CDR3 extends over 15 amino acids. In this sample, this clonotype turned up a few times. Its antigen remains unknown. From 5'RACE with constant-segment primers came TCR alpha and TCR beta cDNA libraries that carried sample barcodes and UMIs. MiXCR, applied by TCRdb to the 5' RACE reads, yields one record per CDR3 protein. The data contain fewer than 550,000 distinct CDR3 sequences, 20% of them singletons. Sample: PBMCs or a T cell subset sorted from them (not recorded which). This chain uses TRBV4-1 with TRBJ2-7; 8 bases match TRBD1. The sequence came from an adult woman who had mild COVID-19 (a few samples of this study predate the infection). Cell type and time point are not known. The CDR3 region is CASSQTQGAHYEQYF. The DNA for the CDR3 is TGCGCCAGCAGCCAAACCCAGGGGGCCCACTACGAGCAGTACTTC.